What follows are 13 T cell receptor beta chains derived from one specimen sequenced in a study of blood T cell repertoires in COVID-19. Clones were read by immunoSEQ multiplex PCR, and TCRdb kept only the in-frame ones, dropping some. The sample yields fewer than 250,000 clones, around four fifths seen once. Sequencing used peripheral blood. These receptor sequences come from a woman aged 45-59 years with acute or convalescent COVID-19.

The DNA for the CDR3 is TGTGCCAGCAGCAAGGGGCCTAGCGGGAGTTTCACAGATACGCAGTATTTT. Its translation: CASSKGPSGSFTDTQYF. J is TRBJ2-3 and V is TRBV7-2; the match to TRBD2 covers 10 bases. Germline CDR1 is SGHTA and CDR2 is FQGNSA. This CDR3 comprises 17 residues. Losses at the gene ends were 5 bases for V and 2 bases for J; bases not matched to a gene: 10.

The chain recombines TRBV9 with TRBJ1-2; TRBD1 is a possible D gene (5 bases). This CDR3 has 12 residues. CDR1 and CDR2 from the germline V gene are SGDLS and YYNGEE. V gave up 7 bases and J gave up 8 bases, with 15 bases separating them. The CDR3, as DNA: TGTGCCAGCCGGGAGGACCCAGGGGGCTACACCTTC. It translates to CASREDPGGYTF.

In its sample, this clone was seen once. V and J are TRBV11-3 and TRBJ2-5; D ambiguous. CDR1 SGHNT and CDR2 YENEEA come from the germline V gene. CDR3 size: 13 residues. Trimming left V 5 bases short and J 4 bases short, with 11 bases between. DNA of the CDR3: TGTGCCAGCAGCGCCCTGGCCTCAGAGACCCAGTACTTC. As protein: CASSALASETQYF.

The chain uses TRBV16 and TRBJ2-5, with no clear D. V lost 0 bases and J lost 3, with 14 bases in between. The CDR3 contains 16 residues. The germline gives CDR1 KGHSY, CDR2 FQNENV. CDR3 sequence: CASSQSGSKSKETQYF. The DNA of the CDR3 is TGTGCCAGCAGCCAATCGGGCAGCAAGTCCAAAGAGACCCAGTACTTC.

J is TRBJ2-1 and V is TRBV5-1, with D maybe TRBD2 (6 bases). This CDR3 contains 15 residues. CDR1 and CDR2 from the germline V gene are SGHRS and YFSETQ. V dropped 6 bases and J dropped 7 bases, with 20 bases sitting between them. The CDR3 protein is CASTPGLPVGNEQFF. For the CDR3, the DNA is TGCGCCAGCACCCCCGGACTACCGGTAGGAAATGAGCAGTTCTTC.

This chain links TRBV7-9 with TRBJ2-1, with D hard to call. CDR1 SEHNR and CDR2 FQNEAQ come from the germline V gene (reference sequence). Trimming stripped 2 bases from V and 10 bases from J, with 9 bases between. The CDR3 spans 12 residues. This chain's CDR3 is CASSLWSGEQFF. The CDR3 DNA sequence: TGTGCCAGCAGCTTATGGTCCGGGGAGCAGTTCTTC. Using reference TRBV7-9 and TRBJ2-1 for the parts outside the CDR3, the full variable domain is DTGVSQNPRHKITKRGQNVTFRCDPISEHNRLYWYRQTLGQGPEFLTYFQNEAQLEKSRLLSDRFSAERPKGSFSTLEIQRTEQGDSAMYLCASSLWSGEQFFGPGTRLTVL.

The V and J genes are TRBV5-5 and TRBJ1-4; 7 bases are shared with TRBD1. The CDR3 spans 15 residues. CDR1 is SGHKS and CDR2 is YYEKEE in the germline V gene (reference sequence). Trimming at V came to 3 bases and at J to 8 bases, leaving 10 bases not matched to a gene. CDR3 DNA sequence: TGTGCCAGCAGCTCCGGACAGGTTTTCGGGGAAAAACTGTTTTTT. The encoded protein is CASSSGQVFGEKLFF.

This chain uses TRBV6-6 with TRBJ2-1; D remains ambiguous. The germline gives CDR1 MNHNY, CDR2 SVGAGI (reference sequence). The germline V and J ends were trimmed by 8 bases and 9 bases, with 17 bases remaining between them. The CDR3 length is 13 residues. As DNA, the CDR3 is TGTGCCAGCGCCCCCTTAGGAGTAGGTGAGCAGTTCTTC. Translating gives CASAPLGVGEQFF.

This sequence joins TRBV15 and TRBJ2-7, with 7 bases identical to TRBD2. This CDR3 is built from 16 residues. Germline V CDR1 and CDR2: LNHNV, YYDKDF (reference sequence). V was clipped by 0 bases and J by 3 bases; unmatched bases: 8. The CDR3 is CATSRERGGSGYEQYF. The DNA of the CDR3 is TGTGCCACCAGCAGAGAACGGGGCGGGAGTGGCTACGAGCAGTACTTC.

The rearrangement uses TRBV6-2 or TRBV6-3 and TRBJ1-2, with a possible D match to TRBD1 (6 bases). V was trimmed by 3 bases and J by 10 bases, leaving 18 bases between them. Germline lookup yields CDR1 MNHEY and CDR2 SVGEGT. This CDR3 has 14 residues. The CDR3 bases are TGTGCCAGCAGTTATATCGGGACACCCGGCACCTACACCTTC. This gives the protein CASSYIGTPGTYTF.

The chain combines TRBV20-1 with TRBJ2-7, with D tentatively TRBD2 (6 bases). Germline loops: CDR1 DFQATT, CDR2 SNEGSKA (reference sequence). Deletions cut 6 bases from V and 6 bases from J, with 12 bases between. The CDR3 has 11 residues. Here the CDR3 DNA reads TGCAGTGCGTCGACTAGTTCCGAGCAGTACTTC. It encodes CSASTSSEQYF.

The chain has TRBV7-2 and TRBJ2-3, with TRBD2 identical over 7 bases. The V gene's germline CDR1 is SGHTA and CDR2 FQGNSA. J gave up 0 bases and V 10 bases, and 7 bases lay outside the gene matches. The CDR3 consists of 14 residues. This CDR3 reads CANAWGGSTDTQYF. The CDR3 DNA reads TGTGCCAACGCTTGGGGAGGGAGCACAGATACGCAGTATTTT.

The chain employs TRBV2 and TRBJ2-4; TRBD2 matches 12 bases. The J segment lost 7 bases and the V segment lost 4 bases, leaving 5 bases of the junction unmatched. The germline V gene has CDR1 SNHLY and CDR2 FYNNEI. CDR3 length equals 15 residues. CDR3 bases: TGTGCCAGCAGTGTCCCTAGCGGGAGGGGGAACATTCAGTACTTC. Residues: CASSVPSGRGNIQYF. The full variable domain, rest sourced from reference TRBV2 and TRBJ2-4, is EPEVTQTPSHQVTQMGQEVILRCVPISNHLYFYWYRQILGQKVEFLVSFYNNEISEKSEIFDDQFSVERPDGSNFTLKIRSTKLEDSAMYFCASSVPSGRGNIQYFGAGTRLSVL.